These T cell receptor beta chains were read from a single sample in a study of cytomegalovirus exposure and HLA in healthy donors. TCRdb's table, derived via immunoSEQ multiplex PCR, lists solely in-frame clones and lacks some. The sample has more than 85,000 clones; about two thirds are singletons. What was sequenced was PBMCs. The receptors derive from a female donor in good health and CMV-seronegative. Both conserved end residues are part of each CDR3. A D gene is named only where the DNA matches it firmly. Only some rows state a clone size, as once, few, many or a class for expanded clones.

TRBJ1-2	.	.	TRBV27	TGTGCCAGCAGTTTATCCAGGGGCTATGGCTACACCTTC	CASSLSRGYGYTF
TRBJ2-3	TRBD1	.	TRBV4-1	TGCGCCAGCAGCCCTGAAACAGGGGGCGATTCAGATACGCAGTATTTT	CASSPETGGDSDTQYF
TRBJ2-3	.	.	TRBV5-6	TGTGCCAGCAGCCTCGGTGTGGTAGCGGGCACAGATACGCAGTATTTT	CASSLGVVAGTDTQYF
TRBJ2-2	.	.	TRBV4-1	TGCGCCAGCAGCCTCGGGTACACCGGGGAGCTGTTTTTT	CASSLGYTGELFF
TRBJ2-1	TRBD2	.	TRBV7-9	TGTGCCAGCTCTGTCGGGACTAGGGACAATGAGCAGTTCTTC	CASSVGTRDNEQFF
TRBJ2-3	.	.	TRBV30	TGTGCCTGGAGTGGGGGACTTCTGGGAGATACGCAGTATTTT	CAWSGGLLGDTQYF
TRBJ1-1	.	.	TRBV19	TGTGCCAGTAGTATACGAAGCAGGGATGGGGAAGCTTTCTTT	CASSIRSRDGEAFF
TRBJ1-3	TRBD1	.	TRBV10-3	TGTGCCATCAGTGAGACCACCGGGACAGGGTCGACTGGAAACACCATATATTTT	CAISETTGTGSTGNTIYF
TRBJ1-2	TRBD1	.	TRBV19	TGTGCCAGTAGTGTGACATTTGGACAGGGAGGGTTAACTGGCTACACCTTC	CASSVTFGQGGLTGYTF
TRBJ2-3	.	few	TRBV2	TGTGCCAGCAGTGAAAGGCGGGGGCCCCCCGCAGATACGCAGTATTTT	CASSERRGPPADTQYF
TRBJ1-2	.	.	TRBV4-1	TGCGCCAGCAGCCAAGATTGGGAGGGACTGAACTATGGCTACACCTTC	CASSQDWEGLNYGYTF
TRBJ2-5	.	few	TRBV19	TGTGCCAGTAGTCTCGGGGAGACCCAGTACTTC	CASSLGETQYF
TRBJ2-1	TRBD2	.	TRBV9	TGTGCCAGCAGCGGGAGCGGGAGGGCCGTTGATGAGCAGTTCTTC	CASSGSGRAVDEQFF
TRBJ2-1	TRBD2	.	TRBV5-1	TGCGCCAGCAGTTGGGGGTTAGCGGGACCCTCCTACAATGAGCAGTTCTTC	CASSWGLAGPSYNEQFF
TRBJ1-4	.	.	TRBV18	TGTGCCAGCCCAGGGGTGGATAATGAAAAACTGTTTTTT	CASPGVDNEKLFF
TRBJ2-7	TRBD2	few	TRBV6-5	TGTGCCAGCAGTTTTCTAGCGGGAGGACTCTACGAGCAGTACTTC	CASSFLAGGLYEQYF
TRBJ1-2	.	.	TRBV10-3	TGTGCCATCAGTGATCGGACAGCCAATGTCTATGGCTACACCTTC	CAISDRTANVYGYTF
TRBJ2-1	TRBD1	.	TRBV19	TGTGCCAGTAGTTACAGGGGGAACTACAATGAGCAGTTCTTC	CASSYRGNYNEQFF
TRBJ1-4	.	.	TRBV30	TGTGCCTGGAGTGCCCCTGACATAACGTGGGAAAAACTGTTTTTT	CAWSAPDITWEKLFF
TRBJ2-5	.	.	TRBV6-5	TGTGCCAGCAGGCCTACTGGCCAAGAGACCCAGTACTTC	CASRPTGQETQYF
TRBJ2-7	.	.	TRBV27	TGTGCCAGCAGTACAGGCGGCAGGGTAATGGACGAGCAGTACTTC	CASSTGGRVMDEQYF
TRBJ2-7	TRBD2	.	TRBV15	TGTGCCACCAGCAGAGAGGGCGGGGGGCCCAGCGAGCAGTACTTC	CATSREGGGPSEQYF
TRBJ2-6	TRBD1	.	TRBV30	TGTGCCTGGAGTGTGACAGGGTACTCTGGGGCCAACGTCCTGACTTTC	CAWSVTGYSGANVLTF
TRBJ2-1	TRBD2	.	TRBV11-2	TGTGCCAGCAGCTTAGCCACCGCCCCTAGCGGCTACAATGAGCAGTTCTTC	CASSLATAPSGYNEQFF
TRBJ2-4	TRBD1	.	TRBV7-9	TGTGCCAGCAGCGTAGACAGGGGGCTTGACAAAAACATTCAGTACTTC	CASSVDRGLDKNIQYF
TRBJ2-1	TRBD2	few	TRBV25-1	TGTGCCAGCCCCGTATCGGTAGCGGGGGGGGGTAATGAGCAGTTCTTC	CASPVSVAGGGNEQFF
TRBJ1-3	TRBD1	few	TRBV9	TGTGCCAGCAGGGGACAGGGTGCTGGAAACACCATATATTTT	CASRGQGAGNTIYF
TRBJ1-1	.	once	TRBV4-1	TGCGCCAGCAAACCAGTAGGGGTCCGCTCTGAAGCTTTCTTT	CASKPVGVRSEAFF
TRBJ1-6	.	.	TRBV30	TGTGCCTGGAGGGATTTAGAACGGGATAATTCACCCCTCCACTTT	CAWRDLERDNSPLHF
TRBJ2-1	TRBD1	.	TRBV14	TGTGCCAGCAGCCTCCGTCCCGGGACAGGGGGGAATGAGCAGTTCTTC	CASSLRPGTGGNEQFF
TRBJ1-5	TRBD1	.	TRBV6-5	TGTGCCAGCAGTTCCTCCGGGACAGGGGTTCAGCCCCAGCATTTT	CASSSSGTGVQPQHF
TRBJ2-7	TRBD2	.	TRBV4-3	TGCGCCAGCAGCCAAGAAAGCTTCAGCGGGGCCCCCTACGAGCAGTACTTC	CASSQESFSGAPYEQYF
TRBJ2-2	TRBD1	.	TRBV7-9	TGTGCCAGCAGCCCAGTGGACAGGCCGAACACCGGGGAGCTGTTTTTT	CASSPVDRPNTGELFF
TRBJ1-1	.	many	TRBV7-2	TGTGCCAGCAGCCGGGGACAGAACACTGAAGCTTTCTTT	CASSRGQNTEAFF
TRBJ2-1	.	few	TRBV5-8	TGTGCCAGCAGCTTTGGGGGACTGCACAATGAGCAGTTCTTC	CASSFGGLHNEQFF
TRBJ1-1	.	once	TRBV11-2	TGTGCCAGCAGCTTAGATACAGGGCCCACTGAAGCTTTCTTT	CASSLDTGPTEAFF
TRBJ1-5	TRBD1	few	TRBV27	TGTGCCAGCAGTTTCCAAACAGGGGGCAATCAGCCCCAGCATTTT	CASSFQTGGNQPQHF
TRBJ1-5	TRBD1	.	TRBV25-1	TGTGCCAGCAGTGGTCCCGGGACAGCCTCCGGGCCCCAGCATTTT	CASSGPGTASGPQHF
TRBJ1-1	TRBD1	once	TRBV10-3	TGTGCCATCAGTTCCGGGACAGGGAACACTGAAGCTTTCTTT	CAISSGTGNTEAFF
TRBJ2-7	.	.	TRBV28	TGTGCCAGCAGTTCCCCTGGGGGGATTTACGAGCAGTACTTC	CASSSPGGIYEQYF
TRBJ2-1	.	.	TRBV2	TGTGCCACCCGGGGGGCTAGCGGCCCCTACAATGAGCAGTTCTTC	CATRGASGPYNEQFF
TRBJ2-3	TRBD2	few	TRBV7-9	TGTGCCAGCAGCCAACAGCGGGGGGCGGAAACAGATACGCAGTATTTT	CASSQQRGAETDTQYF
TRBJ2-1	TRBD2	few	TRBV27	TGTGCCAGCACCGATACTAGCGGGACGTACAATGAGCAGTTCTTC	CASTDTSGTYNEQFF
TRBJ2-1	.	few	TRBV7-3	TGTGCCAGCAGCTCCGCTAACAATGAGCAGTTCTTC	CASSSANNEQFF
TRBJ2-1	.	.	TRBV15	TGTGCCACCAGCACATACAATGAGCAGTTCTTC	CATSTYNEQFF
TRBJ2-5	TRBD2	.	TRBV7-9	TGTGCCAGCAGTTTACTAAGCGGGGTCGAGACCCAGTACTTC	CASSLLSGVETQYF
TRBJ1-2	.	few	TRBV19	TGTGCCAGTAGTCCACAGGGAAACCTTTACTTC	CASSPQGNLYF
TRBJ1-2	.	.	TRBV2	TGTGCCAGCAGTGAAGGGGGAGGCAGGGACTATGGCTACACCTTC	CASSEGGGRDYGYTF
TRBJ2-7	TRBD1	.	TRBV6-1	TGTGCCAGCAGTGCCACGACAGGGACCCCCTACGAGCAGTACTTC	CASSATTGTPYEQYF
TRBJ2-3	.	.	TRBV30	TGTGCCTGGAGTGTTATAAGCACAGATACGCAGTATTTT	CAWSVISTDTQYF
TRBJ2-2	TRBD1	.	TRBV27	TGTGCCAGCAGTTTCCTTACGGGACAGGCGTCCGGGGAGCTGTTTTTT	CASSFLTGQASGELFF
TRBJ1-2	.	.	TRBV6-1	TGTGCCAGCAGTGCATGGACAGCCACAAATGGCTACACCTTC	CASSAWTATNGYTF
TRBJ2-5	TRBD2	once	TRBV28	TGTGCCAGCAGTTTATTGTCTAGCGGGGTACGAGGAGAGACCCAGTACTTC	CASSLLSSGVRGETQYF